Below are 20 T cell receptor beta chains sequenced from a single sample in a study of cytomegalovirus exposure and HLA in healthy donors. Primers: 60 Vbeta forward and 13 Jbeta reverse. Some clones are missing from TCRdb's copy, which holds only in-frame ones; the method was immunoSEQ multiplex PCR. The sample yields 200,000 to 250,000 clones, approximately 78% seen once. The sample comprised PBMCs. The receptor source for this set is a male donor in good health and CMV-seronegative.

V and J are TRBV5-1 and TRBJ2-1, with D maybe TRBD2 (5 bases). This CDR3 contains 16 residues. Germline V CDR1 and CDR2: SGHRS, YFSETQ. The V end lost 2 bases, the J end lost 6 bases, and 18 bases lay between the germline ends. CDR3 in DNA: TGCGCCAGCAGCTTCGGGGAGTCCACCTTCGTCAATGAGCAGTTCTTC. Translating gives CASSFGESTFVNEQFF.

V is TRBV11-1 and J is TRBJ2-7; possibly TRBD2 for D (5 bases). V dropped 2 bases and J dropped 4 bases, with 21 bases sitting between them. Germline CDR1 reads SGHAT; CDR2 reads FQDESV (reference sequence). The CDR3 spans 17 residues. The CDR3 is CASSLRRGVWTKYEQYF. Written as DNA, the CDR3 is TGTGCCAGCAGCTTACGTCGGGGTGTCTGGACCAAATACGAGCAGTACTTC.

The chain is built from TRBV6-5 and TRBJ2-5; D is uncertain. Deletions cut 0 bases from V and 11 bases from J, with 13 bases between. CDR3 length: 13 residues. Per germline, CDR1 MNHEY and CDR2 SVGAGI. The CDR3 loop is CASSYSGVEEQYF. CDR3 DNA sequence: TGTGCCAGCAGTTACTCTGGTGTCGAGGAGCAGTACTTC.

The CDR3 reads CASSQGGTQYF. The CDR3 DNA reads TGTGCCAGCAGCCAGGGGGGGACGCAGTATTTT. The genes are TRBV14 and TRBJ2-3, with TRBD2 matching 7 bases. After removal of 3 bases from V and 9 bases from J, the junction contained 0 bases not matched to a gene. The CDR3 covers 11 residues. Germline V gene lookup returns CDR1 SGHDN and CDR2 FVKESK. The complete variable domain, with remaining parts taken from reference TRBV14 and TRBJ2-3, reads EAGVTQFPSHSVIEKGQTVTLRCDPISGHDNLYWYRRVMGKEIKFLLHFVKESKQDESGMPNNRFLAERTGGTYSTLKVQPAELEDSGVYFCASSQGGTQYFGPGTRLTVL.

The gene calls are TRBV27 and TRBJ1-5; D unclear. The V and J ends lost 6 bases and 2 bases respectively, with 14 bases between them. Germline values: CDR1 MNHEY, CDR2 SMNVEV (reference sequence). The CDR3 consists of 15 residues. CDR3 residues: CASRQTLYGNQPQHF. CDR3 in DNA: TGTGCCAGCAGACAGACGTTGTACGGCAATCAGCCCCAGCATTTT.

The chain carries TRBV27 and TRBJ2-7; D might be TRBD2 (5 bases). Germline CDR1 is MNHEY and CDR2 is SMNVEV (reference sequence). The V gene lost 6 bases and the J gene lost 5 bases, with 23 bases spanning the gap. This CDR3 is 16 amino acids long. The DNA of the CDR3 is TGTGCCAGCAGCCCCATCGGGCTAGCAGAGTACCACGAGCAGTACTTC. Its protein product is CASSPIGLAEYHEQYF.

The V gene is TRBV27, the J gene TRBJ1-1; TRBD1 matches at 8 bases. The CDR3 has 17 amino acids. Germline V gene data show CDR1 as MNHEY and CDR2 as SMNVEV (reference sequence). V was pared by 3 bases and J by 1 base, with 10 bases of the junction left unmatched. CDR3: CASSFVAGGGWNTEAFF. The CDR3 DNA reads as TGTGCCAGCAGTTTCGTTGCAGGGGGCGGCTGGAACACTGAAGCTTTCTTT.

This clone turned up a few times. The chain employs TRBV5-5 and TRBJ1-2; 8 nucleotides align to TRBD1. V was clipped by 6 bases and J by 0 bases; unmatched bases: 4. Germline values: CDR1 SGHKS, CDR2 YYEKEE (reference sequence). The CDR3 is made up of 14 amino acids. The CDR3 loop is CASNQDRANYGYTF. As DNA, the CDR3 is TGTGCCAGCAACCAGGACAGGGCTAACTATGGCTACACCTTC.

The V call is TRBV7-9, the J call TRBJ1-4; the D is unclear. The CDR3 runs to 17 residues. The germline V gene encodes CDR1 SEHNR and CDR2 FQNEAQ (reference sequence). V gave up 2 bases and J gave up 5 bases, with 18 bases separating them. The CDR3 sequence is CASSLWNRTFLNEKLFF. The CDR3 region has the DNA TGTGCCAGCAGCTTATGGAATAGGACTTTTCTGAATGAAAAACTGTTTTTT.

The chain links TRBV6-5 to TRBJ2-7; 8 bases align to TRBD2. Trimming removed 5 bases from V and 0 bases from J; junction bases left unmatched: 3. CDR1 and CDR2 from the germline V gene are MNHEY and SVGAGI. This CDR3 comprises 14 residues. This chain's CDR3 is CASSVSGSSYEQYF. CDR3 DNA sequence: TGTGCCAGCAGTGTGAGCGGGAGCTCCTACGAGCAGTACTTC.

V usage is TRBV7-3 and J usage is TRBJ2-1, with TRBD2 matching 12 bases. The V gene's germline CDR1 is SGHTA and CDR2 FQGTGA. The CDR3 is 15 residues long. Trimming removed 5 bases from V and 5 bases from J; junction bases left unmatched: 4. The CDR3 region is CASSPLAGGHNEQFF. As DNA, the CDR3 is TGTGCCAGCAGCCCACTAGCGGGAGGTCACAATGAGCAGTTCTTC.

The chain uses TRBV6-1 and TRBJ1-1, with D tentatively TRBD1 (5 bases). Trimming removed 6 bases at V and 4 bases at J, with 15 bases between. In germline, CDR1 is MNHNS, CDR2 SASEGT. The CDR3 contains 14 residues. The CDR3 spells CASRPTVQGTEAFF. The CDR3 DNA is TGTGCCAGCAGGCCAACAGTTCAGGGCACTGAAGCTTTCTTT.

In its sample, this clone was seen once. The chain is built from TRBV6-5 and TRBJ1-6, with D maybe TRBD1 (6 bases). The CDR3 is made up of 15 amino acids. V lost 0 bases and J lost 8, with 11 bases in between. Germline-derived CDR1 and CDR2 are MNHEY and SVGAGI. The CDR3 protein is CASSYSAGAYSPLHF. The CDR3 nucleotides are TGTGCCAGCAGTTACTCGGCAGGGGCGTATTCACCCCTCCACTTT.

The gene calls are TRBV29-1 and TRBJ2-1; 9 nucleotides match TRBD2. Looked up from germline, CDR1 is SQVTM and CDR2 is ANQGSEA. The CDR3 totals 15 residues. Trimming at V came to 3 bases and at J to 0 bases, leaving 3 bases not matched to a gene. The CDR3 reads CSVEGLASSYNEQFF. In DNA, the CDR3 is TGCAGCGTTGAGGGACTAGCTAGCTCCTACAATGAGCAGTTCTTC.

The CDR3 reads CASSWLVGRAGEQFF. CDR3 DNA sequence: TGTGCCAGCAGCTGGTTGGTCGGGAGGGCCGGCGAGCAGTTCTTC. V is TRBV11-2 and J is TRBJ2-1; 8 nucleotides agree with TRBD2. Germline CDR1 is SGHAT and CDR2 is FQNNGV. The J segment lost 10 bases and the V segment lost 4 bases, leaving 12 bases of the junction unmatched. There are 15 residues in the CDR3.

The V and J genes are TRBV5-4 and TRBJ2-7; no reliable D call. The germline V and J ends were trimmed by 4 bases and 0 bases, with 11 bases remaining between them. This CDR3 contains 14 residues. The germline CDR1 and CDR2 sequences are SGHNT and YYREEE (reference sequence). CDR3 in amino acids: CASSPLDPSYEQYF. CDR3 sequence (DNA): TGTGCCAGCAGCCCGTTAGATCCCTCCTACGAGCAGTACTTC.

This chain links TRBV9 with TRBJ1-1; D is undetermined. V lost 0 bases and J 0 bases, leaving 9 bases between the germline ends. Germline V gene lookup returns CDR1 SGDLS and CDR2 YYNGEE. The CDR3 totals 15 residues. The CDR3 DNA follows: TGTGCCAGCAGCGTAGAATCTCTTATGAACACTGAAGCTTTCTTT. The encoded protein is CASSVESLMNTEAFF.

The chain recombines TRBV9 with TRBJ1-1; D not resolved. V lost 0 bases, J lost 2 bases, and 11 bases lay in between. Germline CDR1 reads SGDLS; CDR2 reads YYNGEE. The CDR3 sequence is 15 residues long. The CDR3 DNA follows: TGTGCCAGCAGCGTAGGCAACAGCTACAACACTGAAGCTTTCTTT. Translation: CASSVGNSYNTEAFF.

This clone turned up a few times. The chain uses TRBV28 and TRBJ2-7, with 7 nucleotides matching TRBD2. The CDR3 spans 13 residues. Trimming removed 6 bases from V and 6 bases from J; junction bases left unmatched: 8. Germline CDR1 MDHEN, CDR2 SYDVKM. The CDR3 region has the DNA TGTGCCAGCAGGTTTGCGGGAGTCCGCGAGCAGTACTTC. Its protein is CASRFAGVREQYF. The whole variable domain, remainder taken from reference TRBV28 and TRBJ2-7, is DVKVTQSSRYLVKRTGEKVFLECVQDMDHENMFWYRQDPGLGLRLIYFSYDVKMKEKGDIPEGYSVSREKKERFSLILESASTNQTSMYLCASRFAGVREQYFGPGTRLTVT.

This clone was seen only a few times. The rearrangement joins TRBV18 to TRBJ2-3; no reliable D call. Looked up from germline, CDR1 is KGHSH and CDR2 is LQKENI. The CDR3 sequence is 18 residues long. V was cut by 3 bases and J by 0 bases, with 19 bases left in between. CDR3: CASSPVPETRISTDTQYF. For the CDR3, the DNA is TGTGCCAGCTCACCCGTGCCGGAGACGCGGATTAGCACAGATACGCAGTATTTT. The full variable domain, in which reference TRBV18 and TRBJ2-3 provide the parts outside the CDR3, is NAGVMQNPRHLVRRRGQEARLRCSPMKGHSHVYWYRQLPEEGLKFMVYLQKENIIDESGMPKERFSAEFPKEGPSILRIQQVVRGDSAAYFCASSPVPETRISTDTQYFGPGTRLTVL.